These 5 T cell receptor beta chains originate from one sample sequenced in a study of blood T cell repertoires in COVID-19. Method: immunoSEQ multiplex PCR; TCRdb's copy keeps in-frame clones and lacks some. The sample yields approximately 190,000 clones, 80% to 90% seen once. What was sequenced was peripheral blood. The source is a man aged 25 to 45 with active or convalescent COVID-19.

The CDR3 nucleotides read TGTGCCAGCAGCCAAGAGCCGGTGCCTAATGAAAAACTGTTTTTT. It is translated as CASSQEPVPNEKLFF. V usage is TRBV3-1 (or the pseudogene TRBV3-2) and J usage is TRBJ1-4, with unresolved D. V dropped 0 bases and J dropped 3 bases, with 8 bases sitting between them. The CDR3 is 15 residues long. CDR1 and CDR2 (germline): LGHDT, YNNKEL (reference sequence).

The chain's CDR3 is CATSDLLVETQYF. In nucleotides, the CDR3 is TGTGCCACCAGTGATTTGCTCGTAGAGACCCAGTACTTC. The V gene is TRBV24-1, the J gene TRBJ2-5; D gene unclear. This CDR3 spans 13 amino acids. The V and J ends lost 0 bases and 4 bases respectively, with 5 bases between them. The germline V gene has CDR1 KGHDR and CDR2 SFDVKD.

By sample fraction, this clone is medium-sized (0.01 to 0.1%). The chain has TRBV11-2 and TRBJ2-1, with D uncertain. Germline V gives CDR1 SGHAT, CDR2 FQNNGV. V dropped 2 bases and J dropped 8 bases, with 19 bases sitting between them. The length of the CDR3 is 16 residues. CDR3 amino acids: CASSLSPGPNQDEQFF. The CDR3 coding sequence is TGTGCCAGCAGCTTAAGTCCAGGCCCAAACCAGGATGAGCAGTTCTTC. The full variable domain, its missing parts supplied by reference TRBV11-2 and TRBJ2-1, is EAGVAQSPRYKIIEKRQSVAFWCNPISGHATLYWYQQILGQGPKLLIQFQNNGVVDDSQLPKDRFSAERLKGVDSTLKIQPAKLEDSAVYLCASSLSPGPNQDEQFFGPGTRLTVL.

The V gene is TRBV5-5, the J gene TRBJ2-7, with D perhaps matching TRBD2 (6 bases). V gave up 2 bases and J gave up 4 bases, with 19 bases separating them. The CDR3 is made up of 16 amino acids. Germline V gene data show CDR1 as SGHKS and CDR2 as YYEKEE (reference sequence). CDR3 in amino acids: CASSFDGTREEYEQYV. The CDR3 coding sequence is TGTGCCAGCAGCTTCGATGGAACAAGGGAGGAGTACGAGCAGTACGTC.

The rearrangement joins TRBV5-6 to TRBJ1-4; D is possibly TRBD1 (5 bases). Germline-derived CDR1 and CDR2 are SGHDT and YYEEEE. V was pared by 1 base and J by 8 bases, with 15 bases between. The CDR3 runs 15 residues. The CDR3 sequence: CASSLNPGDEEKLFF. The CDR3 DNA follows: TGTGCCAGCAGCTTGAACCCGGGGGATGAGGAAAAACTGTTTTTT.